Sequencing of this T cell receptor (beta chain) was carried out in a study of cytomegalovirus exposure and HLA in healthy donors. Study-level points and caveats: Later examination showed HLA-associated TCR beta chains had greater clonal expansion than equally common others.

Both 60 Vbeta primers and 13 Jbeta primers went into the PCR. TCRdb keeps only in-frame clones here, not all; method: immunoSEQ multiplex PCR. The sample consists of 150,000 to 200,000 clones, over 70% of them appearing once. Concerning this clone itself: Its cognate antigen is unknown.

Between the trimmed V and J ends, which lost 5 bases and 5 bases, there was a span of 7 bases. This CDR3 region has 12 residues. Germline V gives CDR1 LNHDA, CDR2 SQIVND (reference sequence). The rearrangement uses TRBV19 and TRBJ1-5, with D tentatively TRBD1 (5 bases). The clonotype comes from a woman aged 18-30 years in good health and CMV-seropositive. The sample consisted of PBMCs. CDR3: CASSPGDQPQHF. The CDR3 bases are TGTGCCAGTAGTCCGGGGGATCAGCCCCAGCATTTT.